A single sample is the source of the 14 T cell receptor beta chains below, sequenced in a study of T cells in Graves' hyperthyroidism and ophthalmopathy. Template material for amplifying TCR beta CDR3 regions consisted of RNA transcripts. Initially, a first-round RT-PCR of the TCR CDR3 employed the HTBI primer set. Via MiXCR, TCRdb re-called the multiplex PCR reads, giving one row per CDR3 protein. The sample holds about 400,000 distinct CDR3 sequences, approximately 14% seen once. Sequences were obtained from blood. The receptors here all came from a woman younger than 30 with Graves' hyperthyroidism.

This clonotype was seen more than once but under ten times. CDR3 coding DNA: TGTGCCAGCAGCTTGGGTTTCCGTACAACATCCTACGAGCAGTACTTC. It yields the protein CASSLGFRTTSYEQYF. V usage is TRBV5-8 and J usage is TRBJ2-7; D is unclear. The germline gives CDR1 SGHTS, CDR2 YDEGEE. The CDR3 runs 16 residues. Trimming pared 0 bases from V and 1 base from J, leaving 14 bases between.

This clonotype was recorded many times. The rearrangement uses TRBV28 and TRBJ2-7, with 8 nucleotides matching TRBD2. Looked up from germline, CDR1 is MDHEN and CDR2 is SYDVKM. The CDR3 spans 15 residues. V shed 4 bases, J shed 7 bases, and the junction held 12 bases outside the gene matches. The DNA of the CDR3 is TGTGCCAGCAGTTCAACTAGCGGACGAATCTCAGAGCAGTACTTC. Translated, it gives CASSSTSGRISEQYF. Using reference TRBV28 and TRBJ2-7 for the parts outside the CDR3, the full variable domain is DVKVTQSSRYLVKRTGEKVFLECVQDMDHENMFWYRQDPGLGLRLIYFSYDVKMKEKGDIPEGYSVSREKKERFSLILESASTNQTSMYLCASSSTSGRISEQYFGPGTRLTVT.

This clonotype was counted ten times or more. The chain joins TRBV2 to TRBJ2-2, with D perhaps being TRBD1 or TRBD2 (5 bases each). The CDR3 length is 18 residues. Trimming pared 0 bases from V and 2 bases from J, leaving 16 bases between. Per the germline V gene, CDR1 is SNHLY and CDR2 is FYNNEI. CDR3 region: CASSEAPADTVNTGELFF. DNA of the CDR3: TGTGCCAGCAGTGAAGCGCCAGCGGACACCGTAAACACCGGGGAGCTGTTTTTT.

CDR3 amino acids: CASSQSGELFF. The DNA of the CDR3 is TGTGCCAGCAGCCAGTCCGGGGAGCTGTTTTTT. The chain uses TRBV4-2 and TRBJ2-2; no definite D call. Germline V lookup: CDR1 LGHNA, CDR2 YNFKEQ. The CDR3 length is 11 residues. V gave up 3 bases and J gave up 6 bases, with 2 bases separating them.

At least ten counts were recorded for this clonotype. V is TRBV7-8 and J is TRBJ1-5; D not resolved. There are 13 residues in the CDR3. Germline CDR1 and CDR2: SGHVS and FQNEAQ. With 3 bases removed from V and 3 bases from J, the gap between germline ends came to 6 bases. The CDR3, as DNA: TGTGCCAGCAGCTTTAGGACCAATCAGCCCCAGCATTTT. Translated, it gives CASSFRTNQPQHF.

This clonotype was counted a few times. The V and J genes are TRBV10-3 and TRBJ1-2, with D possibly TRBD1 on 6 matching bases. The CDR3 is 14 amino acids. V was shortened by 8 bases and J by 6 bases, with 19 bases between the two germline ends. Per the germline V gene, CDR1 is ENHRY and CDR2 is SYGVKD. The CDR3 region has the DNA TGTGCCATCCTAGGAGATGCGGCAGGGGATGGCTACACCTTC. Translating it yields CAILGDAAGDGYTF.

The rearrangement joins TRBV20-1 to TRBJ1-1; a possible D gene is TRBD1 (6 bases). The CDR3 extends over 15 amino acids. Germline CDR1 reads DFQATT; CDR2 reads SNEGSKA (reference sequence). Deletions cut 6 bases from V and 0 bases from J, with 17 bases between. CDR3: CSAWRDKIMNTEAFF. The CDR3 DNA follows: TGCAGTGCATGGAGGGACAAAATCATGAACACTGAAGCTTTCTTT.

At least ten counts were recorded for this clonotype. The chain uses TRBV2 and TRBJ2-1; 9 positions agree with TRBD1. This CDR3 contains 15 residues. The trim removed 4 bases at V and 1 base at J, leaving 2 bases unmatched. The germline V gene encodes CDR1 SNHLY and CDR2 FYNNEI. The CDR3 reads CASSAGTGSYNEQFF. CDR3 nucleotides: TGTGCCAGCAGTGCCGGGACAGGGTCCTACAATGAGCAGTTCTTC.

This clonotype was counted a few times. The chain recombines TRBV29-1 with TRBJ2-2, with D maybe TRBD1 (5 bases). The CDR3 loop spans 14 amino acids. V lost 4 bases and J 4 bases, leaving 13 bases between the germline ends. CDR1 and CDR2 from the germline V gene are SQVTM and ANQGSEA. In nucleotides, the CDR3 is TGCAGCGTTGTCTCAGGGAAGGGCACCGGGGAGCTGTTTTTT. Its translation is CSVVSGKGTGELFF.

The rearrangement joins TRBV10-2 to TRBJ2-7; 7 bases align to TRBD1. CDR1 WSHSY and CDR2 SAAADI come from the germline V gene. The CDR3 is made up of 15 amino acids. J was trimmed by 3 bases and V by 5 bases; bases with no gene match: 10. The CDR3: CASSKATGVNYEQYF. The CDR3 nucleotides read TGCGCCAGCAGTAAAGCCACAGGGGTTAACTACGAGCAGTACTTC.

DNA of the CDR3: TGTGCCAGCAGCCCCTCCCGGGGAGACGACACCGGGGAGCTGTTTTTT. Translation gives CASSPSRGDDTGELFF. The chain uses TRBV7-8 and TRBJ2-2; possible D gene TRBD2, 5 bases. The CDR3 loop spans 16 amino acids. Trimming removed 5 bases at V and 3 bases at J, with 16 bases between. Looked up from germline, CDR1 is SGHVS and CDR2 is FQNEAQ.

This clonotype was seen only a few times. The chain joins TRBV7-8 to TRBJ1-5, with a possible D match to TRBD1 (6 bases). The V and J ends lost 5 bases and 12 bases respectively, with 17 bases between them. CDR1 and CDR2 (germline): SGHVS, FQNEAQ. There are 13 residues in the CDR3. This CDR3 reads CASSPNRAAGQHF. DNA for the CDR3: TGTGCCAGCAGCCCCAACAGGGCCGCGGGCCAGCATTTT.

This clonotype has a count of ten or more. The CDR3 coding sequence is TGTGCCAGCAGCTTGGGAGGTCAGCAGACCCAGTACTTC. Protein product: CASSLGGQQTQYF. This chain connects TRBV7-2 to TRBJ2-5, with a tentative D call TRBD2 (6 bases). V dropped 3 bases and J dropped 6 bases, with 11 bases sitting between them. This CDR3 spans 13 amino acids. Germline V gene sequence: CDR1 SGHTA, CDR2 FQGNSA.

The genes are TRBV6-1 and TRBJ2-7; 8 bases are a match to TRBD1. The J segment lost 4 bases and the V segment lost 6 bases, leaving 11 bases of the junction unmatched. CDR1 and CDR2 from the germline V gene are MNHNS and SASEGT. The CDR3 loop spans 15 amino acids. The CDR3 nucleotides read TGTGCCAGCAGGACCGCCCGAGACAGGGGTTACGAGCAGTACTTC. This encodes CASRTARDRGYEQYF.